Following are 20 T cell receptor beta chains from one sample sequenced in a study of T cell changes during pregnancy in multiple sclerosis (dated 2019 in TCRdb). Library preparation was by the immunoSEQ multiplex PCR assay. TCRdb took over this immuneACCESS table, retaining in-frame rearrangements with V and J assigned. Such tables are incomplete; in checked studies, under half of the missing clones stem from an unresolved V gene, and the remainder is unexplained. The sample records around 110,000 clones, roughly 90% of which are singletons. 1.5% to 1.7% of the sample is in the top ten clones. The sample was peripheral blood, taken in the third trimester of pregnancy. The receptors here all came from a female donor with multiple sclerosis, enrolled in a pregnancy study.

The chain is built from TRBV10-3 and TRBJ1-3; TRBD1 agrees at 8 bases. This CDR3 has 15 amino acids. The germline V gene encodes CDR1 ENHRY and CDR2 SYGVKD. Unmatched junction bases numbered 6, after V lost 6 bases and J lost 2 bases. This CDR3 is CAIREDREAGNTIYF. The CDR3 nucleotides read TGTGCCATCAGAGAGGACAGGGAGGCTGGAAACACCATATATTTT.

This chain connects TRBV7-2 to TRBJ1-1; D unclear. Per the germline V gene, CDR1 is SGHTA and CDR2 is FQGNSA. There are 14 residues in the CDR3. Trimming removed 5 bases at V and 4 bases at J, with 14 bases between. For the CDR3, the DNA is TGTGCCAGCAGCCTAACGGGGTCGGGCACTGAAGCTTTCTTT. Translated: CASSLTGSGTEAFF.

The V call is TRBV2, the J call TRBJ2-5; D remains ambiguous. The CDR3 has 13 amino acids. V lost 7 bases and J 4 bases, leaving 13 bases between the germline ends. CDR1 is SNHLY, CDR2 FYNNEI, per germline. The CDR3 sequence is CASMKDSPETQYF. In DNA, the CDR3 is TGTGCCAGCATGAAAGACTCCCCAGAGACCCAGTACTTC. The full variable domain, completed using reference TRBV2 and TRBJ2-5, is EPEVTQTPSHQVTQMGQEVILRCVPISNHLYFYWYRQILGQKVEFLVSFYNNEISEKSEIFDDQFSVERPDGSNFTLKIRSTKLEDSAMYFCASMKDSPETQYFGPGTRLLVL.

The rearrangement uses TRBV6-4 and TRBJ2-3; TRBD2 matches at 7 bases. CDR1 is MRHNA and CDR2 is SNTAGT in the germline V gene. The V segment lost 8 bases and the J segment 3 bases; nucleotides outside the gene matches: 17. The CDR3 covers 17 residues. The CDR3 sequence: CASDQAGVSIPTDTQYF. For the CDR3, the DNA is TGTGCCAGCGACCAGGCGGGGGTGTCGATTCCGACAGATACGCAGTATTTT.

V usage is TRBV28 and J usage is TRBJ1-2, with 8 bases identical to TRBD1. Trimming removed 6 bases from V and 6 bases from J; junction bases left unmatched: 12. Germline loops: CDR1 MDHEN, CDR2 SYDVKM. The CDR3 has 15 amino acids. The CDR3 nucleotides are TGTGCCAGCAGACCCGGACAGGGTCGGGGCAATGGCTACACCTTC. This translates into CASRPGQGRGNGYTF.

This clone was seen a handful of times. The genes are TRBV29-1 and TRBJ1-1; the D is unclear. The CDR3 covers 12 residues. Trimming shortened V by 3 bases and J by 5 bases, and 10 bases separated the two germline ends. CDR1 is SQVTM and CDR2 is ANQGSEA in the germline V gene. The CDR3 reads CSVDDYETEAFF. In DNA form, the CDR3 reads TGCAGCGTTGACGACTATGAAACTGAAGCTTTCTTT.

The chain recombines TRBV27 with TRBJ2-7; TRBD2 agrees at 8 bases. Germline CDR1 is MNHEY and CDR2 is SMNVEV (reference sequence). V lost 8 bases to trimming and J lost 2 bases; unmatched junction nucleotides: 5. CDR3 length: 13 residues. The chain's CDR3 is CASREGYTYEQYF. The CDR3 DNA is TGTGCCAGCCGGGAGGGGTACACCTACGAGCAGTACTTC.

J is TRBJ2-5 and V is TRBV7-3, with 8 bases identical to TRBD1. Unmatched junction bases numbered 13, after V lost 5 bases and J lost 5 bases. The CDR3 extends over 16 amino acids. Germline V gene data show CDR1 as SGHTA and CDR2 as FQGTGA. CDR3 bases: TGTGCCAGCAGCGCCGATCCCGGACAGGGTGCGGAGACCCAGTACTTC. Translated, it gives CASSADPGQGAETQYF.

V usage is TRBV30 and J usage is TRBJ2-6; tentative D call: TRBD1 (6 bases). This CDR3 spans 14 amino acids. CDR1 and CDR2 from the germline V gene are GTSNPN and SVGIG (reference sequence). The V gene lost 5 bases and the J gene lost 4 bases, with 12 bases spanning the gap. CDR3 sequence reads: CAWEQGAGANVLTF. CDR3 in DNA: TGTGCCTGGGAACAGGGCGCAGGGGCCAACGTCCTGACTTTC.

The rearrangement joins TRBV2 to TRBJ1-2, with D possibly TRBD1 on 6 matching bases. The CDR3 covers 14 residues. V lost 6 bases, J lost 6 bases, and 17 bases lay in between. Per the germline V gene, CDR1 is SNHLY and CDR2 is FYNNEI. The CDR3 region is CASREQGTFDGYTF. As DNA, the CDR3 is TGTGCCAGCAGAGAACAGGGAACTTTCGATGGCTACACCTTC.

Comment on this clone: A read error is possible here, since a much larger clone lies one base away. CDR3 nucleotide sequence: TGTGCCAGCAGTTTGAACAGGGGTAATTCACCCCTCCACTTT. It encodes CASSLNRGNSPLHF. V gene TRBV2 combines with J gene TRBJ1-6; 7 bases line up with TRBD1. CDR3 length equals 14 residues. Trimming cost V 5 bases and J 6 bases; bases outside gene matches: 4. Germline V gives CDR1 SNHLY, CDR2 FYNNEI. Supplemented by reference TRBV2 and TRBJ1-6, the full variable domain reads EPEVTQTPSHQVTQMGQEVILRCVPISNHLYFYWYRQILGQKVEFLVSFYNNEISEKSEIFDDQFSVERPDGSNFTLKIRSTKLEDSAMYFCASSLNRGNSPLHFGNGTRLTVT.

This rearrangement joins TRBV7-2 to TRBJ2-7; TRBD1 matches 7 bases. This CDR3 is 12 amino acids long. V shed 5 bases and J 4 bases; nucleotides not matched to a gene: 2. Germline lookup yields CDR1 SGHTA and CDR2 FQGNSA. The chain's CDR3 is CASSVTGYEQYF. CDR3 nucleotides: TGTGCCAGCAGCGTGACAGGGTACGAGCAGTACTTC. Full variable domain (remainder filled in from reference TRBV7-2 and TRBJ2-7): GAGVSQSPSNKVTEKGKDVELRCDPISGHTALYWYRQSLGQGLEFLIYFQGNSAPDKSGLPSDRFSAERTGGSVSTLTIQRTQQEDSAVYLCASSVTGYEQYFGPGTRLTVT.

V is TRBV9 and J is TRBJ2-3; 7 bases match TRBD2. The CDR3 covers 16 residues. The germline gives CDR1 SGDLS, CDR2 YYNGEE. J was trimmed by 2 bases and V by 0 bases; bases with no gene match: 6. The CDR3, as DNA: TGTGCCAGCAGCGTAGGGGCTAGCGGCCTCACAGATACGCAGTATTTT. It is translated as CASSVGASGLTDTQYF.

This rearrangement joins TRBV11-2 to TRBJ2-1; TRBD2 aligns across 9 bases. The CDR3 sequence is 16 residues long. V shed 5 bases, J shed 2 bases, and the junction held 7 bases outside the gene matches. Germline CDR1 SGHAT, CDR2 FQNNGV. The CDR3 nucleotides read TGTGCCAGCAGCCATAGCGGGAGTAGCCCCTACAATGAGCAGTTCTTC. Amino acid sequence: CASSHSGSSPYNEQFF.

The V gene is TRBV19, the J gene TRBJ2-2; 9 positions agree with TRBD2. Losses at the gene ends were 5 bases for V and 5 bases for J; bases not matched to a gene: 3. This CDR3 region has 14 residues. Germline loops: CDR1 LNHDA, CDR2 SQIVND (reference sequence). Here the CDR3 reads CASSGSGSTGELFF. As DNA, the CDR3 is TGTGCCAGTAGTGGTAGCGGGAGTACCGGGGAGCTGTTTTTT.

The chain joins TRBV18 to TRBJ2-3; 8 bases match TRBD1. The germline V gene has CDR1 KGHSH and CDR2 LQKENI. With 2 bases clipped from V and 5 bases from J, the junction kept 6 bases outside the gene matches. This CDR3 contains 15 residues. CDR3 DNA sequence: TGTGCCAGCTCACCATTGGACAGGGTGTTAGATACGCAGTATTTT. Translation: CASSPLDRVLDTQYF.

The chain has TRBV28 and TRBJ1-1, with 8 bases lining up with TRBD1. Germline V gives CDR1 MDHEN, CDR2 SYDVKM. This CDR3 spans 14 amino acids. With V trimmed by 6 bases and J by 0 bases, 3 bases remained unmatched. CDR3: CASSQDRVNTEAFF. DNA of the CDR3: TGTGCCAGCAGCCAGGACAGGGTGAACACTGAAGCTTTCTTT.

This rearrangement joins TRBV7-8 to TRBJ1-1; TRBD1 matches 9 bases. With 0 bases clipped from V and 4 bases from J, the junction kept 12 bases outside the gene matches. The CDR3 runs to 18 residues. The germline CDR1 and CDR2 sequences are SGHVS and FQNEAQ. The CDR3 protein is CASSLAQDRGVWITEAFF. CDR3 bases: TGTGCCAGCAGCTTAGCACAGGACAGGGGAGTATGGATCACTGAAGCTTTCTTT.

The V and J genes are TRBV30 and TRBJ2-2; 7 nucleotides agree with TRBD2. Looked up from germline, CDR1 is GTSNPN and CDR2 is SVGIG (reference sequence). V was clipped by 3 bases and J by 6 bases; unmatched bases: 7. The CDR3 runs 14 residues. This CDR3 reads CAWSPLGGAGELFF. The CDR3 DNA is TGTGCCTGGAGCCCCCTGGGGGGGGCCGGGGAGCTGTTTTTT.

J is TRBJ1-5 and V is TRBV7-9; the match to TRBD1 covers 8 bases. In germline, CDR1 is SEHNR, CDR2 FQNEAQ (reference sequence). The CDR3 runs 16 residues. V was pared by 5 bases and J by 1 base, with 7 bases of the junction left unmatched. CDR3: CASSKGQARSNQPQHF. CDR3 DNA sequence: TGTGCCAGCAGCAAGGGACAGGCGAGGAGCAATCAGCCCCAGCATTTT.